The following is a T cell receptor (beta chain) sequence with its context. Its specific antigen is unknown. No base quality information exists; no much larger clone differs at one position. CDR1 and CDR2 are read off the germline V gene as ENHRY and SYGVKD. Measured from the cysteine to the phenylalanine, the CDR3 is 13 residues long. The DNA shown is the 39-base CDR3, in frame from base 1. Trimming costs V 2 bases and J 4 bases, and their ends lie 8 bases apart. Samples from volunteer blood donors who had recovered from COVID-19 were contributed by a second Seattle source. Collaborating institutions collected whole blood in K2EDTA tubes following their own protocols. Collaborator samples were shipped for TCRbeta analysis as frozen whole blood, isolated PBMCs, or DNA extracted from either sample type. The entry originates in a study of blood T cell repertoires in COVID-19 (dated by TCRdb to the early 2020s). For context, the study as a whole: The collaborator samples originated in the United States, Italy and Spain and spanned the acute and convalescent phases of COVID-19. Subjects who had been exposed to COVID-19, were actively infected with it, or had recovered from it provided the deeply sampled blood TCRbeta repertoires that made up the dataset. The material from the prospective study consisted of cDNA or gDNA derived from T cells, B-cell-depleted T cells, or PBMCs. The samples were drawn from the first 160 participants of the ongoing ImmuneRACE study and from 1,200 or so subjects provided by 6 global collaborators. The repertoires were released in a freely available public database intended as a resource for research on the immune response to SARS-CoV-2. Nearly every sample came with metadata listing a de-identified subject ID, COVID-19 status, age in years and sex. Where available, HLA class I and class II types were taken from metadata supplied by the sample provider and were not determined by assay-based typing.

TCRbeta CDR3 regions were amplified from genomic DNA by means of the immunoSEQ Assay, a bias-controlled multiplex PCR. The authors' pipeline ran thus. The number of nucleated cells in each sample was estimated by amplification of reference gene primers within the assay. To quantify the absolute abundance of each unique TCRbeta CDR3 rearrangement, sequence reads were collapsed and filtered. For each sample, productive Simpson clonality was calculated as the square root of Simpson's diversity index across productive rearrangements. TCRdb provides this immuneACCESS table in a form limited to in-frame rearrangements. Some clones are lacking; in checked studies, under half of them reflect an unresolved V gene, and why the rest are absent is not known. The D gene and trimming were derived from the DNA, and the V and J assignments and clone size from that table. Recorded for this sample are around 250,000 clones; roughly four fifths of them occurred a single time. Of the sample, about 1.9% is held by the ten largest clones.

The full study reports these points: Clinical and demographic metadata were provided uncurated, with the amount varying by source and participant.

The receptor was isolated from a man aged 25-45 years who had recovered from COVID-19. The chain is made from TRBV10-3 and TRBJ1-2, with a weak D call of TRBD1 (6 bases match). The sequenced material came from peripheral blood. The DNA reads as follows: TGTGCCATCAGTGAGGGACAGAGCTATGGCTACACCTTC. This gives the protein CAISEGQSYGYTF.